The TCR beta chain under discussion was sequenced for a study of blood T cell repertoires in COVID-19. CDR1 is SGDLS, CDR2 YYNGEE, per germline. The CDR3 is made up of 13 amino acids. The V end was cut by 3 bases, the J end by 2 bases, with 8 bases between. Allocation to cohorts depended on clinical history reported by the participants. Donors in Cohort 3 counted as recovered after two negative PCRs, clearance, or symptom resolution. Authors' methods: Amplified reference gene primers provided the basis for estimating nucleated cell counts. Generated by immunoSEQ multiplex PCR, the TCRdb table keeps only in-frame clones and is missing some. That table gives V, J and clone size, and the DNA gave D and trimming. This table has about 190,000 clones, approximately 84% appearing once.

The chain carries TRBV9 and TRBJ2-5; D is possibly TRBD2 (6 bases). This receptor was obtained from a woman in her 30s who had recovered from COVID-19. The sample taken for sequencing was PBMCs or T cells enriched from blood (not recorded which). CDR3 residues: CASSGGVQETQYF. CDR3 DNA sequence: TGTGCCAGCAGCGGGGGGGTACAAGAGACCCAGTACTTC. The full variable domain, completed using reference TRBV9 and TRBJ2-5, is DSGVTQTPKHLITATGQRVTLRCSPRSGDLSVYWYQQSLDQGLQFLIQYYNGEERAKGNILERFSAQQFPDLHSELNLSSLELGDSALYFCASSGGVQETQYFGPGTRLLVL.